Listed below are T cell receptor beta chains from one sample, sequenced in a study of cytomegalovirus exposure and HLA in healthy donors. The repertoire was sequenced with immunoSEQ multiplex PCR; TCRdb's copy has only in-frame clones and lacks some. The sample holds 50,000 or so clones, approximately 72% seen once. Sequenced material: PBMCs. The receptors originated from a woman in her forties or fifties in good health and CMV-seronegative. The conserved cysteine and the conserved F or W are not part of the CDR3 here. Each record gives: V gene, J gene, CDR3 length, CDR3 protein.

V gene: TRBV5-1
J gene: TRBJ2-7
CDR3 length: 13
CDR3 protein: ASSLGAGGPDEQY

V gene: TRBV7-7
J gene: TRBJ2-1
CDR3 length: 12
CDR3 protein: ASSLESGGNEQF

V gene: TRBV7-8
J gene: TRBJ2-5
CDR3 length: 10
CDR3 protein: ASGGQGVTQY

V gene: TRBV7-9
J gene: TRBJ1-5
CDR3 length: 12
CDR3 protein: ASSPDRGNQPQH

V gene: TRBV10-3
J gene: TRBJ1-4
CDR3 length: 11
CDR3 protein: AISVAEYEKLF

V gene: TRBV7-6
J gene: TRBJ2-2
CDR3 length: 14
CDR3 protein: ASSLDLAGGPRELF

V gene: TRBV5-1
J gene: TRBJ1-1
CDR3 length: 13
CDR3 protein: ASSLKTGGVAEAF

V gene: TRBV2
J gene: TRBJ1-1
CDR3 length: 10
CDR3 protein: ASSPERGEAF

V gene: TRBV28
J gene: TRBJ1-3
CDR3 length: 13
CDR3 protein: ASSFPGVGGNTIY

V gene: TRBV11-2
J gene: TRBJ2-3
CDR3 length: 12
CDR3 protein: ASSSAGLTDTQY

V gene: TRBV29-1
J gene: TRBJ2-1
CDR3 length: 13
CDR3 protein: STRATGGENNEQF

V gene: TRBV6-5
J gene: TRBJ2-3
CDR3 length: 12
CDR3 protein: ASSSSPGGGTQY

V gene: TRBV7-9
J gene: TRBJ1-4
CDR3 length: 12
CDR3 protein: ASSRVFRNEKLF

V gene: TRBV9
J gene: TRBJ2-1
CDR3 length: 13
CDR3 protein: ASSVVVGEMNEQF

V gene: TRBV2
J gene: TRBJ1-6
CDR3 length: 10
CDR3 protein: ASSVAVTPLH

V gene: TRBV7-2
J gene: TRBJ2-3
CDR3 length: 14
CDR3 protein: ASSTGLAGGSDTQY

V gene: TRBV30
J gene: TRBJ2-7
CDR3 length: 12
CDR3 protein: AWALQGSYDEQY

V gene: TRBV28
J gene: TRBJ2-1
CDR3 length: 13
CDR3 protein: ASTLQGAGYNEQF

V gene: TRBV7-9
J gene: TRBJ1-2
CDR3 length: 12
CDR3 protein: ASSLGGGGYGYT

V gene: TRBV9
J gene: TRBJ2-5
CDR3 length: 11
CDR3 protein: ASSIGGQETQY

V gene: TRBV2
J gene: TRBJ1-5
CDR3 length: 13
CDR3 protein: ASSERTGRNQPQH

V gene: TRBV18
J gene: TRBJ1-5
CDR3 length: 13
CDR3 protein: ASSGAYGANQPQH